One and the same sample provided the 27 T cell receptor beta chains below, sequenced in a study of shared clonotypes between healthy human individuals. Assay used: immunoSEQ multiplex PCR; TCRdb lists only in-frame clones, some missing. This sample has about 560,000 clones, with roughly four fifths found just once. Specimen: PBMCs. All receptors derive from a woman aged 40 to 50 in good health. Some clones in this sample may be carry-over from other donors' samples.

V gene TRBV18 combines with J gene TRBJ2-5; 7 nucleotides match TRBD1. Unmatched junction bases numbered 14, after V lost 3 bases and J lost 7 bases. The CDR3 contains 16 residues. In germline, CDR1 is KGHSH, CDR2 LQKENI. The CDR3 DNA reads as TGTGCCAGCTCACCTACGACAGGGACGGGGCTAGGGACCCAGTACTTC. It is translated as CASSPTTGTGLGTQYF.

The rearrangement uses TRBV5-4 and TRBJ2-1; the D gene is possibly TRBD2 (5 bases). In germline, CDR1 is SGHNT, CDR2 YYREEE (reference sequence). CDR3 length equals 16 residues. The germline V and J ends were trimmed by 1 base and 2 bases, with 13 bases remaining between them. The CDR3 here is CASSLFGLAAYNEQFF. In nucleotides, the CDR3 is TGTGCCAGCAGCTTGTTTGGTCTAGCTGCCTACAATGAGCAGTTCTTC.

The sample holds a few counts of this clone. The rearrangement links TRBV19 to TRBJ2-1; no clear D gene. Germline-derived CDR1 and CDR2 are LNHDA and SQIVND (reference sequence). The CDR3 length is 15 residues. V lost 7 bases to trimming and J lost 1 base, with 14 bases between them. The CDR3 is CASKQQAASYNEQFF. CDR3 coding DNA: TGTGCCAGTAAGCAGCAGGCGGCTTCCTACAATGAGCAGTTCTTC.

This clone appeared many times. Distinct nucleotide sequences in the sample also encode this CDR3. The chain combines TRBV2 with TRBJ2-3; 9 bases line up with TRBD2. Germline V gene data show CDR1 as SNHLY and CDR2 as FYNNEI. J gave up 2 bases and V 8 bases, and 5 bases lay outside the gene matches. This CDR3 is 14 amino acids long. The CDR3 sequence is CASEAGGLTDTQYF. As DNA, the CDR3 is TGTGCCAGCGAAGCGGGAGGACTCACAGATACGCAGTATTTT.

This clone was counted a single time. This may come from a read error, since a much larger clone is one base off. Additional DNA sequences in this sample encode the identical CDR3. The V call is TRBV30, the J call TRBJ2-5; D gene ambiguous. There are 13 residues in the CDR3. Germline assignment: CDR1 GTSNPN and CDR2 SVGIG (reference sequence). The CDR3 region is CAWSDLDKETQYF. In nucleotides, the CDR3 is TGTGCCTGGAGTGATTTAGATAAGGAGACCCAATACTTC.

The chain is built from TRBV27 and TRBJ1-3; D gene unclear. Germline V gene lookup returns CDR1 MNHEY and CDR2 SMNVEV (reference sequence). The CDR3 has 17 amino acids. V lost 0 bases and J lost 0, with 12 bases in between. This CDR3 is CASSLSWSRISGNTIYF. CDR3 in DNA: TGTGCCAGCAGTTTATCGTGGTCAAGGATCTCTGGAAACACCATATATTTT.

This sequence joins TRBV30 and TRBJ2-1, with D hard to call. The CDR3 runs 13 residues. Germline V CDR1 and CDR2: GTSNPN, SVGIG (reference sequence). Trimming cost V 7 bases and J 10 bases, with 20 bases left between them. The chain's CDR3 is CAFRPGLASEQFF. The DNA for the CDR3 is TGTGCCTTCAGACCGGGCCTCGCGTCCGAGCAGTTCTTC.

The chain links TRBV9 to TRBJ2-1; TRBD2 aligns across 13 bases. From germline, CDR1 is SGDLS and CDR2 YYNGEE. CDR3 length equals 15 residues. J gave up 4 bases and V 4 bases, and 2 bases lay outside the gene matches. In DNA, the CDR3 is TGTGCCAGCAGCACTAGCGGGGGGGAATACAATGAGCAGTTCTTC. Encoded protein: CASSTSGGEYNEQFF.

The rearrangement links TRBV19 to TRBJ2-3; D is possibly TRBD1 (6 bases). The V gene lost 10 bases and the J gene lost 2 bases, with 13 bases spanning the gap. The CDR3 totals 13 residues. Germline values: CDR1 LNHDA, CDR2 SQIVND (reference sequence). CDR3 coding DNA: TGTGCCACCAACAGGGACCTCACAGATACGCAGTATTTT. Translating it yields CATNRDLTDTQYF.

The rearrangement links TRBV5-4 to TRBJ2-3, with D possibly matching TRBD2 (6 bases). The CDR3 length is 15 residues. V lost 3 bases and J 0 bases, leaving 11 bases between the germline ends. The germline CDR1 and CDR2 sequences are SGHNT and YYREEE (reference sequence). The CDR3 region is CASSYPLASTDTQYF. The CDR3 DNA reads TGTGCCAGCAGCTATCCGCTAGCGAGCACAGATACGCAGTATTTT.

Here the CDR3 DNA reads TGCAGCGTTGTTGGACTAGCAATAGGTGAGCAGTTCTTC. Its protein product is CSVVGLAIGEQFF. The chain carries TRBV29-1 and TRBJ2-1; 8 bases agree with TRBD2. This CDR3 contains 13 residues. After removal of 4 bases from V and 9 bases from J, the junction contained 8 bases not matched to a gene. Germline loops: CDR1 SQVTM, CDR2 ANQGSEA.

CDR3 sequence: CASSLSGTGSLRNTGELFF. DNA for the CDR3: TGTGCCAGCAGTTTATCCGGGACAGGGTCCCTTAGAAACACCGGGGAGCTGTTTTTT. The chain combines TRBV27 with TRBJ2-2, with 9 bases that match TRBD1. After removal of 0 bases from V and 2 bases from J, the junction contained 10 bases not matched to a gene. Germline lookup yields CDR1 MNHEY and CDR2 SMNVEV (reference sequence). The CDR3 length is 19 residues.

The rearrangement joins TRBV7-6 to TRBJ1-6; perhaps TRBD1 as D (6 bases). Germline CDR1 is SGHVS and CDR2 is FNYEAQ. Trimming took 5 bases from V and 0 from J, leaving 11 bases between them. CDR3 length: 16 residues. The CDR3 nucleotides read TGTGCCAGCAGCGAAACAGGGAGCTCCTATAATTCACCCCTCCACTTT. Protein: CASSETGSSYNSPLHF. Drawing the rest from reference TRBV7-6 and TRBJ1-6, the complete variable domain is GAGVSQSPRYKVTKRGQDVALRCDPISGHVSLYWYRQALGQGPEFLTYFNYEAQQDKSGLPNDRFSAERPEGSISTLTIQRTEQRDSAMYRCASSETGSSYNSPLHFGNGTRLTVT.

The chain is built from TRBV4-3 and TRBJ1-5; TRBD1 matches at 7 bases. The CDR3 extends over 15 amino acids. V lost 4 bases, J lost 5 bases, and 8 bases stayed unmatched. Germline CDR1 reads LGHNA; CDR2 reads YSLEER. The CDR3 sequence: CASSLSRDSDQPQHF. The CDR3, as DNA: TGCGCCAGCAGCCTTAGCCGGGACAGCGATCAGCCCCAGCATTTT.

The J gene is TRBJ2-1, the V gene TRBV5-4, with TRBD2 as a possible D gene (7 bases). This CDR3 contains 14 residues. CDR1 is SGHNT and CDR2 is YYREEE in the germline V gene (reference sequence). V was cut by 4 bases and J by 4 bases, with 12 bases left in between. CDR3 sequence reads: CASSVRGAYNEQFF. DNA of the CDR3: TGTGCCAGCAGCGTCCGGGGGGCTTACAATGAGCAGTTCTTC.

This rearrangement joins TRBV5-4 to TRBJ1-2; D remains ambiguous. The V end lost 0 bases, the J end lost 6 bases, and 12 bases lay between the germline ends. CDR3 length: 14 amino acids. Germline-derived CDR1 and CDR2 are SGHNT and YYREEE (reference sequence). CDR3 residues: CASSLASPGDGYTF. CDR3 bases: TGTGCCAGCAGCTTGGCATCCCCTGGCGATGGCTACACCTTC.

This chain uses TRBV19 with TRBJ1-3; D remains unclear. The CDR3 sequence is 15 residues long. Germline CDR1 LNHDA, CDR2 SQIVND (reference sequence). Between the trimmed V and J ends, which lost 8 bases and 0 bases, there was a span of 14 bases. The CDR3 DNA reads TGTGCCAGTGGAATGGTGTCGAGCTCTGGAAACACCATATATTTT. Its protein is CASGMVSSSGNTIYF.

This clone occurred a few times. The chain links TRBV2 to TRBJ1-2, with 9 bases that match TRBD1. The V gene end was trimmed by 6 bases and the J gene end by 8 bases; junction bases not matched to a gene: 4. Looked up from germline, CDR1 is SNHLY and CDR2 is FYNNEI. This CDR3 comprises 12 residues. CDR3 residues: CASRGTGRGYTF. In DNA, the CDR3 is TGTGCCAGCAGGGGGACAGGGCGCGGCTACACCTTC.

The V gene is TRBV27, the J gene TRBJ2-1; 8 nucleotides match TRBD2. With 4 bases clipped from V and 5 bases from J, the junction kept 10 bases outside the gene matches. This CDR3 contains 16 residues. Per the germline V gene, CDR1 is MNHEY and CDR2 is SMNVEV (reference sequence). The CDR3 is CASSSLRREVDNEQFF. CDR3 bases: TGTGCCAGCAGTTCCCTCAGGCGGGAGGTCGACAATGAGCAGTTCTTC.

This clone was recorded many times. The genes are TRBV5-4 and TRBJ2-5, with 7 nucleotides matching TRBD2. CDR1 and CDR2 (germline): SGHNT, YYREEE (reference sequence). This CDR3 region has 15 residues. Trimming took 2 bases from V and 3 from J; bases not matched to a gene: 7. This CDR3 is CASSFGGSVKETQYF. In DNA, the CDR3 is TGTGCCAGCAGCTTCGGCGGGAGCGTCAAAGAGACCCAGTACTTC.

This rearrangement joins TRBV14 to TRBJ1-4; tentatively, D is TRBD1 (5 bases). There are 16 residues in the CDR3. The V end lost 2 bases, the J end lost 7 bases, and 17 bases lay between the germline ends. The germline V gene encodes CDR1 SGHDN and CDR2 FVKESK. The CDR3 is CASSQRRGFPTEKLFF. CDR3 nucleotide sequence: TGTGCCAGCAGCCAAAGGCGGGGGTTTCCTACTGAAAAACTGTTTTTT.

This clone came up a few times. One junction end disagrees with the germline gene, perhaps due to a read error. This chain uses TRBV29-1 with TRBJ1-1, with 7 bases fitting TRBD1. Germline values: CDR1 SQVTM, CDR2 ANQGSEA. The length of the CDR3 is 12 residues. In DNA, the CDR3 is TGCAGCGTACTCGACAGGGAGGGAGAAGATTTCTTT. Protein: CSVLDREGEDFF. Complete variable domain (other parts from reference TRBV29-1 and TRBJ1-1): SAVISQKPSRDICQRGTSLTIQCQVDSQVTMMFWYRQQPGQSLTLIATANQGSEATYESGFVIDKFPISRPNLTFSTLTVSNMSPEDSSIYLCSVLDREGEDFFGQGTRLTVV.

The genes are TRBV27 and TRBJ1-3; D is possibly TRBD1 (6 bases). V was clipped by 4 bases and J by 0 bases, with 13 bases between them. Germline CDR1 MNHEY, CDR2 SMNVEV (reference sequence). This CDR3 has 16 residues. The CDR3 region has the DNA TGTGCCAGCAGTTCGAACAGGGCCGACTCTGGAAACACCATATATTTT. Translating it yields CASSSNRADSGNTIYF.

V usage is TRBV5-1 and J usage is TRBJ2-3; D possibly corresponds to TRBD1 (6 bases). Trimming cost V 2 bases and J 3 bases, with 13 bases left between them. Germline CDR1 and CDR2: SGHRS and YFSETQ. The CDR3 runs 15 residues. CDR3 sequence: CASSFDWGRTDTQYF. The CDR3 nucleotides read TGCGCCAGCAGCTTCGACTGGGGGCGAACAGATACGCAGTATTTT.

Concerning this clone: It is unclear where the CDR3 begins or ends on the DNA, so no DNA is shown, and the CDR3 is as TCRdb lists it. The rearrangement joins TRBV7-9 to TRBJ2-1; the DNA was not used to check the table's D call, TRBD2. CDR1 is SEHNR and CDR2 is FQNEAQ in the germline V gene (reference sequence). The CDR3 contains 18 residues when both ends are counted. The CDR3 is CASSFEMPSVAPGTSEFF.

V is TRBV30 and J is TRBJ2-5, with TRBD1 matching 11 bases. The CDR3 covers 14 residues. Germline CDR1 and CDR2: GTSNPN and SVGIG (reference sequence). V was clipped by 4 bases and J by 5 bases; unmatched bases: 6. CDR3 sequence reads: CAWTRTGGAETQYF. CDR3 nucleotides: TGTGCCTGGACCCGGACAGGGGGCGCGGAGACCCAGTACTTC.

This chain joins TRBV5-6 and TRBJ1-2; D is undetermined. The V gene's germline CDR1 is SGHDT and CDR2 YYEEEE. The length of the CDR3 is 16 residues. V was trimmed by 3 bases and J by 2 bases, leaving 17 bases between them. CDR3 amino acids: CASSSGPTAANYGYTF. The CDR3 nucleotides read TGTGCCAGCAGCTCCGGACCTACGGCGGCGAACTATGGCTACACCTTC.